This entry concerns a single T cell receptor (beta chain). Antigen unknown. Researchers attached unique molecular identifiers to individual cDNA molecules. One entry per CDR3 protein results from TCRdb running MiXCR on the 5' RACE reads. The sample gives around 40,000 distinct CDR3 sequences, under 8% of which show up once; 5.9% is in the top ten. This sample was taken from a study of early T cells in non-severe SARS-CoV-2 infection. Turning to the study itself: Whole-blood bulk RNA, unsorted, was sequenced, and chains were unpaired.

Trimming took 2 bases from V and 8 from J, leaving 13 bases between them. This CDR3 contains 14 residues. Germline V gene sequence: CDR1 ENHRY, CDR2 SYGVKD. Study conclusions and caveats: VDJdb matches were skewed toward anti-spike CD8 T cell responses.

This TCR was recovered from an adult who was a healthcare worker with PCR-confirmed SARS-CoV-2 infection or an uninfected control (not recorded which). Sample: whole blood. The V call is TRBV10-3, the J call TRBJ1-5; D possibly corresponds to TRBD1 (5 bases). CDR3 in DNA: TGTGCCATCAGTGAGAGAGGGGTAGGCGAGCCCCAGCATTTT. It yields the protein CAISERGVGEPQHF.